This is a list of T cell receptor beta chains from one sample in a study of beta chain features in type 1 diabetes. Assay: immunoSEQ multiplex PCR; the TCRdb copy retains only in-frame clones and omits some. The repertoire holds 300,000 or so clones, around 8.5% seen once, with more than 0.8% in the top ten. The specimen sequenced was central memory CD4+ T cells from blood. The receptors here all came from a man aged 30 to 45 with type 1 diabetes. The CDR3 runs from the conserved cysteine through the conserved F or W.

V gene	J gene	CDR3 protein
TRBV2	TRBJ1-5	CASSEGSDQPQHF
TRBV28	TRBJ2-1	CASAAGGQVSYNEQFF
TRBV27	TRBJ1-2	CASSWGTGNYGYTF
TRBV28	TRBJ2-3	CASSVPGRTDTQYF
TRBV7-2	TRBJ2-5	CASSRYLAGVQETQYF
TRBV5-8	TRBJ2-5	CASSRGTRLETQYF
TRBV30	TRBJ1-4	CAWGDRGPEKLFF
TRBV7-2	TRBJ2-7	CASSFGDRASEQYF
TRBV5-6	TRBJ2-7	CASSLRQAYEQYF
TRBV21-1	TRBJ2-3	CASTPLPGEGTDTQYF
TRBV7-2	TRBJ2-3	CASSSRTGTSGTDTQYF
TRBV30	TRBJ1-2	CAWSVSGQGYGYTF
TRBV29-1	TRBJ1-1	CSVQAETEAFF
TRBV5-6	TRBJ2-1	CASFGRPKRGGYNEQFF
TRBV4-1	TRBJ2-7	CASSQDLNSYEQYF
TRBV7-9	TRBJ2-2	CASSQGGQLLTGELFF
TRBV5-6	TRBJ2-2	CASSWDANTGELFF
TRBV27	TRBJ1-5	CASRTGGQPQHF
TRBV7-9	TRBJ2-1	CASSYRGDPYNEQFF
TRBV15	TRBJ2-5	CATSRDGTHSGETQYF
TRBV7-2	TRBJ2-3	CASSRPGLEPDTQYF
TRBV30	TRBJ1-1	CAWRGRAEAFF
TRBV6-1	TRBJ1-5	CASREYSNQPQHF
TRBV7-2	TRBJ1-6	CATTGGLNSPLHF
TRBV10-2	TRBJ2-1	CASTPGTGAYNEQFF
TRBV9	TRBJ2-5	CASSVASGGKETQYF
TRBV13	TRBJ1-5	CASSPWVRGNQPQHF
TRBV6-5	TRBJ2-3	CASRERGTTDTQYF
TRBV6-5	TRBJ2-3	CASSRSRGRTDTQYF
TRBV13	TRBJ1-1	CASSLTGNTEAFF
TRBV5-1	TRBJ2-5	CASSSLLETQYF
TRBV7-2	TRBJ1-1	CASSLVRGRNTEAFF
TRBV10-1	TRBJ2-5	CASSESGVGVRQETQYF
TRBV7-9	TRBJ2-5	CASSPGGLRGTQYF
TRBV7-8	TRBJ2-1	CASSHDRLFGNEQFF
TRBV5-6	TRBJ1-5	CASTMGPALGNQPQHF
TRBV27	TRBJ2-3	CASSFVHSTDTQYF
TRBV21-1	TRBJ2-7	CASSKVGSDSYEQYF
TRBV6-5	TRBJ1-1	CASSSPDQTLEAFF
TRBV7-2	TRBJ2-5	CASSLGHRETQYF
TRBV2	TRBJ1-6	CASSEASLRGGYNSPLHF
TRBV7-9	TRBJ1-2	CASSFPDVRYTF
TRBV7-6	TRBJ1-3	CASSLRTGIDSGNTIYF
TRBV27	TRBJ2-7	CASSTHGEVYEQYF
TRBV18	.	CASSLAEGGYEQYF
TRBV5-1	TRBJ2-3	CATSTAGAPGDTQYF
TRBV5-1	TRBJ2-2	CASSLGEETGELFF
TRBV21-1	TRBJ1-2	CASSKEDRQGFNYGYTF
TRBV9	TRBJ2-5	CASSVTSGGEHETQYF
TRBV5-4	TRBJ2-7	CASSLEFGGSYYF
TRBV19	TRBJ1-2	CASSSRGRDGYTF
TRBV18	TRBJ2-7	CASSPEVIRGYEQYF
TRBV21-1	TRBJ2-5	CASSLTGGQNQETQYF
TRBV18	TRBJ2-3	CASSPGSTDTQYF
TRBV7-9	TRBJ2-7	CASSSQRPGTGAYEQYF
TRBV7-2	TRBJ1-1	CASSQQQNTEAFF
TRBV6-1	TRBJ2-5	CASSELRTAYF
TRBV30	TRBJ2-7	CAWSRDRGQQYF
TRBV25-1	TRBJ1-3	CASSDDLSGNTIYF
TRBV5-4	TRBJ2-7	CASSPTRVFSYEQYF